This T cell receptor (beta chain) was recovered during a study of T cell responses to AZD1222 COVID-19 vaccine. General study points: The donors showed a predominance of white British ancestry and of females, with possible underestimation of clonal diversity. Spike-specific TCR breadth rose after two AZD1222 doses, and depth rose as well.

Trimming removed 2 bases from V and 2 bases from J, with 13 bases in between. Germline V CDR1 and CDR2: MDHEN, SYDVKM. The CDR3 is made up of 15 amino acids. As regards this clone: Antigen specificity is unknown.

Using immunoSEQ multiplex PCR, the repertoire was profiled, and TCRdb retains in-frame clones only, with some absent. This sample has about 120,000 clones; 85% to 90% occur once, and the top ten carry more than 2.5%. The genes are TRBV28 and TRBJ2-7, with D maybe TRBD2 (6 bases). The sequence was obtained from an adult in good health. The starting material was peripheral blood, obtained on day 0 of AZD1222 vaccination. This CDR3 reads CASSLDGGSPYEQYF. CDR3 coding DNA: TGTGCCAGCAGTTTAGATGGGGGGTCCCCCTACGAGCAGTACTTC. Based on the CDR3 plus reference TRBV28 and TRBJ2-7, the full variable domain is DVKVTQSSRYLVKRTGEKVFLECVQDMDHENMFWYRQDPGLGLRLIYFSYDVKMKEKGDIPEGYSVSREKKERFSLILESASTNQTSMYLCASSLDGGSPYEQYFGPGTRLTVT.